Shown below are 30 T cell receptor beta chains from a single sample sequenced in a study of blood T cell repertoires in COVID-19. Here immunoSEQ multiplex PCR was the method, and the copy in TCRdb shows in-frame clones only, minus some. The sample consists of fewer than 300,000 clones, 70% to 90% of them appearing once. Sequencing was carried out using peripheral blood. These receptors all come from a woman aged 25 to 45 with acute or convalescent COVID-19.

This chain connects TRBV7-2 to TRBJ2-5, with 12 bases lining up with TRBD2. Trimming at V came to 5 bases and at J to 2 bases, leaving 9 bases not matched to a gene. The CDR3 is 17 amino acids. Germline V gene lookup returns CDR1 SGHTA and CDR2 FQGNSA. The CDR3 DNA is TGTGCCAGCAGCCTGACCGGGACTAGCGGGCGTCAAGAGACCCAGTACTTC. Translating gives CASSLTGTSGRQETQYF.

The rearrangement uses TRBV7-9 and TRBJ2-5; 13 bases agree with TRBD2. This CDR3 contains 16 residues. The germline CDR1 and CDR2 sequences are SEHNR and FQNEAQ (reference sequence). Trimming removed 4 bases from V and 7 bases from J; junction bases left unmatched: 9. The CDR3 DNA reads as TGTGCCAGCAGCTCAATACTAGCGGGAGGGCCCGGGACCCAGTACTTC. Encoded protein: CASSSILAGGPGTQYF.

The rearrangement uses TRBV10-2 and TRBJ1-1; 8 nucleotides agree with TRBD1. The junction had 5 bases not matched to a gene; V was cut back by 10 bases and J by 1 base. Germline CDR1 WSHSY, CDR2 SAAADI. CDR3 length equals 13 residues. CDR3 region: CATDRGENTEAFF. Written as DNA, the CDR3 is TGCGCCACCGACAGGGGTGAGAACACTGAAGCTTTCTTT.

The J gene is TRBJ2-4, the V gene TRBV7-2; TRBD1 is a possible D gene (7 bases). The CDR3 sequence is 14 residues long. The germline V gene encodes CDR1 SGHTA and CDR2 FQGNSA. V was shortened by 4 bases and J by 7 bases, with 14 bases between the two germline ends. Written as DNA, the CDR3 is TGTGCCAGCAGCTCCCCGCCAGGGGGGAACATTCAGTACTTC. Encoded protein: CASSSPPGGNIQYF.

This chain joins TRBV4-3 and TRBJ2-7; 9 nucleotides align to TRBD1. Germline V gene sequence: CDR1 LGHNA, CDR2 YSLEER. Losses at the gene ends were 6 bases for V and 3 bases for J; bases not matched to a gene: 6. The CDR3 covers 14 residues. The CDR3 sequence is CASSPMTGGYEQYF. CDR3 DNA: TGCGCCAGCAGTCCGATGACAGGGGGCTACGAGCAGTACTTC.

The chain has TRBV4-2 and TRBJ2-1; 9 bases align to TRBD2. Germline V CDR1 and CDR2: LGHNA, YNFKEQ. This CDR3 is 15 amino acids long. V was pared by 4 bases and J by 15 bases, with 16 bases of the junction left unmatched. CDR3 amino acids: CASSPGGKAGGIRFF. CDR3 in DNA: TGTGCCAGCAGCCCAGGAGGGAAAGCGGGAGGTATTCGGTTCTTC.

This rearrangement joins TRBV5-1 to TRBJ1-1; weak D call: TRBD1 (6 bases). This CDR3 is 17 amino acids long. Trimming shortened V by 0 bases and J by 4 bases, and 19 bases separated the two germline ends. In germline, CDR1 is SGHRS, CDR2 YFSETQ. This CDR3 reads CASSLGLPGHQGTEAFF. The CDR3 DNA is TGCGCCAGCAGCTTGGGACTACCGGGACATCAAGGCACTGAAGCTTTCTTT.

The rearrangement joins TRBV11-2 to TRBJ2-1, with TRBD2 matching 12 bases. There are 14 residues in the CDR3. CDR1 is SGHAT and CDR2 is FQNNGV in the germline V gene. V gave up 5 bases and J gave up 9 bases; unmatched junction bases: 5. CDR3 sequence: CASSPGLAGSEQFF. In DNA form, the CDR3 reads TGTGCCAGCAGCCCCGGACTAGCGGGATCTGAGCAGTTCTTC.

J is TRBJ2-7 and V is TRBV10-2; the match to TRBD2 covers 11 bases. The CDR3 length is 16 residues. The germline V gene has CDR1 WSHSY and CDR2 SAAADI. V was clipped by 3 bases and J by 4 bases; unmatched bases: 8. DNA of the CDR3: TGCGCCAGCAGTGACTTGACTAGCGGGACCTTTTACGAGCAGTACTTC. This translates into CASSDLTSGTFYEQYF.

The CDR3: CASSLVRDSGRAFTDTQYF. As DNA, the CDR3 is TGTGCCAGCAGCTTAGTTCGGGATAGCGGGAGGGCCTTCACAGATACGCAGTATTTT. This chain connects TRBV7-8 to TRBJ2-3, with 11 positions matching TRBD2. Trimming at V came to 1 base and at J to 2 bases, leaving 11 bases not matched to a gene. This CDR3 has 19 amino acids. Germline lookup yields CDR1 SGHVS and CDR2 FQNEAQ.

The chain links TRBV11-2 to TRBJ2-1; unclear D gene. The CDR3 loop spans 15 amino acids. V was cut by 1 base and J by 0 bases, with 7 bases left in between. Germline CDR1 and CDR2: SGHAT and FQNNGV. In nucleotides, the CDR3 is TGTGCCAGCAGCTTAGGCCTGAGCTCCTACAATGAGCAGTTCTTC. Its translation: CASSLGLSSYNEQFF.

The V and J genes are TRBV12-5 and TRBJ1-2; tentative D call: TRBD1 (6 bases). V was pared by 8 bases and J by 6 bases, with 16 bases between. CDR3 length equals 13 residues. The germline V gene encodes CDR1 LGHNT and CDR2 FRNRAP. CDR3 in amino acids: CASSPGAGDGYTF. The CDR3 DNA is TGTGCTAGTTCGCCTGGGGCAGGGGATGGCTACACCTTC.

CDR3 residues: CASSSGQGNTDTQYF. CDR3 DNA: TGTGCCAGCAGCTCCGGACAGGGTAACACAGATACGCAGTATTTT. This sequence joins TRBV5-4 and TRBJ2-3; the match to TRBD1 covers 8 bases. The CDR3 loop spans 15 amino acids. Losses at the gene ends were 3 bases for V and 2 bases for J; bases not matched to a gene: 5. Per germline, CDR1 SGHNT and CDR2 YYREEE (reference sequence).

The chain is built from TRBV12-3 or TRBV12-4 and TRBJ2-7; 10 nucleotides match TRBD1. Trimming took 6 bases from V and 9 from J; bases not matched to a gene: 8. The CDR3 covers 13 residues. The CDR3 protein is CASSLGQGTGQYF. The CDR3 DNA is TGTGCCAGCAGCCTGGGACAGGGGACGGGGCAGTACTTC.

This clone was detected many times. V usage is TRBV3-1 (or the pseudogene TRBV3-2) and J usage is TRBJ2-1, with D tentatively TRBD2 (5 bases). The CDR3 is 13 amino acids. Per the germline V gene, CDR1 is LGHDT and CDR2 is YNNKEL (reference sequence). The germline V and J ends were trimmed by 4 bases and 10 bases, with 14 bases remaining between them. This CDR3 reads CASSLTATGEQFF. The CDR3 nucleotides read TGTGCCAGCAGCCTGACTGCCACGGGGGAGCAGTTCTTC.

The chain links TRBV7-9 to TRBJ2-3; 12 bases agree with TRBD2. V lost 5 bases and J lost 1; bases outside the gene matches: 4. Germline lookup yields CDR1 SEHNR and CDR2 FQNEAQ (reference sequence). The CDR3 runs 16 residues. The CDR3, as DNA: TGTGCCAGCAGCAGACTAGCGGGAGAGGGCACAGATACGCAGTATTTT. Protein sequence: CASSRLAGEGTDTQYF.

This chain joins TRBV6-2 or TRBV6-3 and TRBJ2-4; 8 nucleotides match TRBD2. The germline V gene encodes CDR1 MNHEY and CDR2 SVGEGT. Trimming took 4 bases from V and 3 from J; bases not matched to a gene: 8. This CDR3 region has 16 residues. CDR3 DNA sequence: TGTGCCAGCAGTTGGCGCCCCGGGACTAGCAAAAACATTCAGTACTTC. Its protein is CASSWRPGTSKNIQYF.

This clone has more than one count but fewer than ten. CDR3 sequence (DNA): TGTGCCAGCAGCTCGGGACAGGGGAACACCGGGGAGCTGTTTTTT. It yields the protein CASSSGQGNTGELFF. The chain couples TRBV11-3 to TRBJ2-2; 9 nucleotides align to TRBD1. Germline CDR1 is SGHNT and CDR2 is YENEEA. After removal of 4 bases from V and 1 base from J, the junction contained 1 base not matched to a gene. CDR3 length: 15 residues.

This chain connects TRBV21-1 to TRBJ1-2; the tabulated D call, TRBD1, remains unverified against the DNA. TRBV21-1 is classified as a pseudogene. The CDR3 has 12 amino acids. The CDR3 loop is CASSGRGYGYTF. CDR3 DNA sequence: TGTGCCAGCAGTGGTAGGGGGTATGGCTACACCTTC.

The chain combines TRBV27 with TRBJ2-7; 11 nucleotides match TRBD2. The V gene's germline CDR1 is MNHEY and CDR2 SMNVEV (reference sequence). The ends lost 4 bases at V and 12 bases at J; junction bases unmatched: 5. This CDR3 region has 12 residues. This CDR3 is CASSYPSGRLYF. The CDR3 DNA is TGTGCCAGCAGTTATCCTAGCGGGAGGTTGTACTTC.

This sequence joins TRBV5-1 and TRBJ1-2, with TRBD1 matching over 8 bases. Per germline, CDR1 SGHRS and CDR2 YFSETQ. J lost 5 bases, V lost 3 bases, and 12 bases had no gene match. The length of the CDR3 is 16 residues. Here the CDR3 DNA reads TGCGCCAGCAGCTCACAGGGAACAGGGGGAGGGTATGGCTACACCTTC. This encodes CASSSQGTGGGYGYTF. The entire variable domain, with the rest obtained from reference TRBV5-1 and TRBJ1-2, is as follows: KAGVTQTPRYLIKTRGQQVTLSCSPISGHRSVSWYQQTPGQGLQFLFEYFSETQRNKGNFPGRFSGRQFSNSRSEMNVSTLELGDSALYLCASSSQGTGGGYGYTFGSGTRLTVV.

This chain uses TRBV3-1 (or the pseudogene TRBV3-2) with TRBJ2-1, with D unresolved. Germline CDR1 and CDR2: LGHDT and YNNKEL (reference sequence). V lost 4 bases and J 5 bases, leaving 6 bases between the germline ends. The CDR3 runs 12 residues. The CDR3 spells CASSPYDNEQFF. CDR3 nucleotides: TGTGCCAGCAGCCCTTATGACAATGAGCAGTTCTTC.

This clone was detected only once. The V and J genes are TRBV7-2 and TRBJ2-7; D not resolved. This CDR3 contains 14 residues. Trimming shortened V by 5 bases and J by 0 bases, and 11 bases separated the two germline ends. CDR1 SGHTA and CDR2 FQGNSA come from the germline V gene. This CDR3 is CASSATTNSYEQYF. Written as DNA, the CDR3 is TGTGCCAGCAGCGCAACAACTAACTCCTACGAGCAGTACTTC.

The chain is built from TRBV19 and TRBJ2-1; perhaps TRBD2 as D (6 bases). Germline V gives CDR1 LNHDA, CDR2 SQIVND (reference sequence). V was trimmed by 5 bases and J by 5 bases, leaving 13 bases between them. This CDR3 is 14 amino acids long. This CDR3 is CASSPLASDNEQFF. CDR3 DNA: TGTGCCAGTAGTCCGCTTGCTAGCGACAATGAGCAGTTCTTC.

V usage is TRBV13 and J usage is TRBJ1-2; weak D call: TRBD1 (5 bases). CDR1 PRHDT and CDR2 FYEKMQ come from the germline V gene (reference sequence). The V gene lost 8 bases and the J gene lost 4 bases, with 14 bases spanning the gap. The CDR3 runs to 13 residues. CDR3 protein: CASGGFELYGYTF. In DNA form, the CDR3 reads TGTGCCAGCGGGGGGTTTGAACTCTATGGCTACACCTTC.

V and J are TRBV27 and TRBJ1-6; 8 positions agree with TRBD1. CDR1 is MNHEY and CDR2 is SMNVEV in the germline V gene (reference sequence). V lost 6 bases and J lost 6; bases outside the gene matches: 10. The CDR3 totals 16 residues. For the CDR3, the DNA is TGTGCCAGCAGGCCGATCTGGACAGGGCCTAATTCACCCCTCCACTTT. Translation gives CASRPIWTGPNSPLHF.

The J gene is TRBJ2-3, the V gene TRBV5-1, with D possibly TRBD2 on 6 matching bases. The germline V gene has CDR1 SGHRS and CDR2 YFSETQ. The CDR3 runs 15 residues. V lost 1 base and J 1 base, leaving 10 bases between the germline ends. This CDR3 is CASSLRAGGTDTQYF. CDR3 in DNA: TGCGCCAGCAGCTTGCGAGCGGGCGGCACAGATACGCAGTATTTT.

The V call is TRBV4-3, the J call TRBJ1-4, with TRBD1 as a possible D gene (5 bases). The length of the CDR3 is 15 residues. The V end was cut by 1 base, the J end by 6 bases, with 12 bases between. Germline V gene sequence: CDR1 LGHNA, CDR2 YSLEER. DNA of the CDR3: TGCGCCAGCAGCCAAGGTGACAGAGATCATGAAAAACTGTTTTTT. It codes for CASSQGDRDHEKLFF.

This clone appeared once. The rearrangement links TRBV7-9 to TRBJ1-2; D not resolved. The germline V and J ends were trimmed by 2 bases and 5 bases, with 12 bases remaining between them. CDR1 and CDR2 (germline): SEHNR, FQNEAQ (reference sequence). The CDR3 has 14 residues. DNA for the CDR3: TGTGCCAGCAGCTTAAGTGGACTCACATATGGCTACACCTTC. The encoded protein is CASSLSGLTYGYTF.

The CDR3 protein is CASSPGAGEVYEQYF. The CDR3 DNA is TGTGCCAGCAGCCCAGGAGCGGGAGAGGTCTACGAGCAGTACTTC. The chain is built from TRBV27 and TRBJ2-7; 8 bases agree with TRBD2. In germline, CDR1 is MNHEY, CDR2 SMNVEV (reference sequence). The CDR3 has 15 residues. V shed 6 bases, J shed 3 bases, and the junction held 10 bases outside the gene matches.